The 12 T cell receptor beta chains in this list originate from one sample, sequenced in a study of blood T cell repertoires in COVID-19. Profiled with immunoSEQ multiplex PCR; TCRdb holds only in-frame clones, not every one. The sample contains roughly 430,000 clones, about 88% of which appear only once. Sequencing was performed on PBMCs or T cells enriched from blood (not recorded which). The receptor set was obtained from a woman between 18 and 29 years old who had been exposed to COVID-19.

The chain uses TRBV9 and TRBJ2-2; a possible D gene is TRBD1 (6 bases). Germline assignment: CDR1 SGDLS and CDR2 YYNGEE. The V and J ends lost 6 bases and 1 base respectively, with 13 bases between them. The CDR3 has 15 residues. The CDR3 is CASNYGGQNTGELFF. CDR3 nucleotides: TGTGCCAGCAACTATGGGGGACAGAACACCGGGGAGCTGTTTTTT.

The CDR3 spells CASSLGPIEETQYF. The CDR3 DNA sequence: TGCGCCAGCAGCTTGGGGCCGATCGAAGAGACCCAGTACTTC. The V call is TRBV5-1, the J call TRBJ2-5; D call uncertain. The V end lost 0 bases, the J end lost 3 bases, and 9 bases lay between the germline ends. This CDR3 is 14 amino acids long. Germline-derived CDR1 and CDR2 are SGHRS and YFSETQ.

CDR3 coding DNA: TGTGCCAGCAGTTTAAACCGTCGGACTTGGGGGGGGTTGGAGACCCAGTACTTC. Amino acid sequence: CASSLNRRTWGGLETQYF. V usage is TRBV28 and J usage is TRBJ2-5, with TRBD2 matching over 7 bases. With 2 bases clipped from V and 5 bases from J, the junction kept 17 bases outside the gene matches. The CDR3 runs 18 residues. Germline V gene lookup returns CDR1 MDHEN and CDR2 SYDVKM.

The CDR3 bases are TGTGCCAGCAGCCGCTCGGCGGGCTATGGCTACACCTTC. As protein: CASSRSAGYGYTF. The rearrangement uses TRBV12-3 or TRBV12-4 and TRBJ1-2, with unresolved D. The CDR3 covers 13 residues. V gave up 6 bases and J gave up 4 bases, with 12 bases separating them.

The chain recombines TRBV5-4 with TRBJ2-7; the D gene is possibly TRBD2 (6 bases). The CDR3 sequence is 15 residues long. V was clipped by 0 bases and J by 2 bases, with 12 bases between them. From germline, CDR1 is SGHNT and CDR2 YYREEE (reference sequence). The CDR3 reads CASSLDREATYEQYF. The DNA of the CDR3 is TGTGCCAGCAGCTTGGATAGGGAGGCCACCTACGAGCAGTACTTC.

This clone showed up just once. This chain uses TRBV28 with TRBJ2-7; perhaps TRBD2 as D (5 bases). The length of the CDR3 is 14 residues. V was pared by 3 bases and J by 2 bases, with 11 bases between. Germline CDR1 is MDHEN and CDR2 is SYDVKM. This CDR3 reads CASSFNGIPYEQYF. The CDR3 DNA follows: TGTGCCAGCAGTTTTAACGGGATTCCCTACGAGCAGTACTTC.

In DNA, the CDR3 is TGTGCCAGCAGTTTCCCTCAGGAGCGGAACACAGATACGCAGTATTTT. It specifies CASSFPQERNTDTQYF. The chain links TRBV28 to TRBJ2-3; weak D call: TRBD2 (5 bases). V was clipped by 3 bases and J by 2 bases, with 15 bases between them. Germline CDR1 is MDHEN and CDR2 is SYDVKM. The CDR3 covers 16 residues.

Here the CDR3 reads CANALPGGDRDVSVTNEKLFF. The CDR3 coding sequence is TGTGCCAACGCGCTCCCTGGGGGGGACAGGGATGTTTCTGTGACTAATGAAAAACTGTTTTTT. J is TRBJ1-4 and V is TRBV19; 9 bases are shared with TRBD1. Trimming cost V 10 bases and J 2 bases; bases outside gene matches: 26. The CDR3 is 21 amino acids. CDR1 and CDR2 from the germline V gene are LNHDA and SQIVND (reference sequence).

V and J are TRBV6-5 and TRBJ1-6; D is undetermined. The V and J ends lost 0 bases and 5 bases respectively, with 8 bases between them. The CDR3 sequence is 15 residues long. Looked up from germline, CDR1 is MNHEY and CDR2 is SVGAGI. In nucleotides, the CDR3 is TGTGCCAGCAGTTACTCAACTTTAAATAATTCACCCCTCCACTTT. This codes for CASSYSTLNNSPLHF.

The DNA of the CDR3 is TGTGCCAGTAGTCCCTTTGCGGGGGGAGGGTACAATGAGCAGTTCTTC. Protein product: CASSPFAGGGYNEQFF. The chain has TRBV19 and TRBJ2-1; 8 bases are shared with TRBD2. The CDR3 contains 16 residues. Losses at the gene ends were 5 bases for V and 4 bases for J; bases not matched to a gene: 10. Germline V lookup: CDR1 LNHDA, CDR2 SQIVND (reference sequence).

V usage is TRBV19 and J usage is TRBJ2-2, with no clear D. In germline, CDR1 is LNHDA, CDR2 SQIVND (reference sequence). CDR3 size: 14 residues. With 2 bases removed from V and 4 bases from J, the gap between germline ends came to 8 bases. The CDR3 loop reads CASSIIRSTGELFF. The DNA of the CDR3 is TGTGCCAGTAGTATAATACGGTCCACCGGGGAGCTGTTTTTT.

The CDR3 sequence: CASSDSGQGWEKLFF. The CDR3 coding sequence is TGTGCCAGCAGTGATTCGGGACAGGGTTGGGAAAAACTGTTTTTT. The chain joins TRBV25-1 to TRBJ1-4; 9 positions agree with TRBD1. Trimming at V came to 3 bases and at J to 8 bases, leaving 7 bases not matched to a gene. This CDR3 comprises 15 residues. Germline CDR1 MGHDK, CDR2 SYGVNS.